Each of the 27 T cell receptor beta chains below was sequenced from the same sample in a study of Tregs in tolerant kidney transplant recipients. Sequencing used immunoSEQ multiplex PCR; TCRdb keeps in-frame clones, though not all of them. The data hold 60,000 or so clones, with 80% to 90% observed a single time. Sequenced here: Tregs from blood, sampled before the transplant. Source of these receptors: a human donor who received a combined kidney and bone marrow transplant.

The chain recombines TRBV11-3 with TRBJ2-1; 10 bases map to TRBD1. After removal of 5 bases from V and 6 bases from J, the junction contained 7 bases not matched to a gene. There are 15 residues in the CDR3. Germline CDR1 reads SGHNT; CDR2 reads YENEEA. The CDR3 region has the DNA TGTGCCAGCAGCCCCTTAGGGACAGGGGTCAATGAGCAGTTCTTC. Amino acids: CASSPLGTGVNEQFF.

The chain couples TRBV18 to TRBJ2-7, with D perhaps matching TRBD1 (6 bases). CDR3 length: 14 amino acids. Per the germline V gene, CDR1 is KGHSH and CDR2 is LQKENI. Trimming removed 0 bases at V and 6 bases at J, with 12 bases between. The CDR3: CASSPPGGRAEQYF. CDR3 nucleotides: TGTGCCAGCTCACCACCAGGGGGACGGGCCGAGCAGTACTTC.

This chain joins TRBV5-1 and TRBJ2-7; 9 bases are shared with TRBD2. V shed 2 bases, J shed 1 base, and the junction held 1 base outside the gene matches. Germline V gene data show CDR1 as SGHRS and CDR2 as YFSETQ. CDR3 length equals 14 residues. The CDR3 coding sequence is TGCGCCAGCAGCTTTACTAGCGGGTCCTACGAGCAGTACTTC. Encoded protein: CASSFTSGSYEQYF.

In DNA, the CDR3 is TGTGCCAGCAGCTGGCGTCCGGACGGGTACGAGCAGTACTTC. Translation gives CASSWRPDGYEQYF. The chain links TRBV5-6 to TRBJ2-7; D is unresolved. This CDR3 spans 14 amino acids. Germline CDR1 reads SGHDT; CDR2 reads YYEEEE. V was pared by 3 bases and J by 4 bases, with 14 bases between. The whole variable domain, filled in from reference TRBV5-6 and TRBJ2-7, reads DAGVTQSPTHLIKTRGQQVTLRCSPKSGHDTVSWYQQALGQGPQFIFQYYEEEERQRGNFPDRFSGHQFPNYSSELNVNALLLGDSALYLCASSWRPDGYEQYFGPGTRLTVT.

This chain connects TRBV19 to TRBJ1-2, with TRBD1 matching over 8 bases. Germline V gives CDR1 LNHDA, CDR2 SQIVND (reference sequence). This CDR3 spans 17 amino acids. Trimming removed 3 bases from V and 4 bases from J; junction bases left unmatched: 13. The CDR3 reads CASSMRSDRVRTYGYTF. The CDR3, as DNA: TGTGCCAGTAGTATGCGGTCGGACAGGGTCCGCACCTATGGCTACACCTTC.

The gene calls are TRBV5-1 and TRBJ1-1; TRBD1 aligns across 8 bases. CDR3 length: 12 residues. Germline V gives CDR1 SGHRS, CDR2 YFSETQ. V was pared by 4 bases and J by 7 bases, with 3 bases of the junction left unmatched. CDR3 in DNA: TGCGCCAGCAGCCAAGGACAGGGTGAAGCTTTCTTT. Translation gives CASSQGQGEAFF.

The chain is built from TRBV5-6 and TRBJ1-5; no reliable D call. Trimming removed 3 bases from V and 6 bases from J, with 4 bases in between. This CDR3 comprises 11 residues. Germline CDR1 SGHDT, CDR2 YYEEEE. The CDR3 DNA sequence: TGTGCCAGCAGCTCTGGTCAGCCCCAGCATTTT. Its translation is CASSSGQPQHF. Based on the CDR3 plus reference TRBV5-6 and TRBJ1-5, the full variable domain is DAGVTQSPTHLIKTRGQQVTLRCSPKSGHDTVSWYQQALGQGPQFIFQYYEEEERQRGNFPDRFSGHQFPNYSSELNVNALLLGDSALYLCASSSGQPQHFGDGTRLSIL.

The V and J genes are TRBV11-2 and TRBJ2-5; a weak D match, TRBD1 (6 bases). The end of the DNA is better explained by TRBJ2-7, so the J call may be wrong. Germline V gene sequence: CDR1 SGHAT, CDR2 FQNNGV. CDR3 length equals 12 residues. DNA for the CDR3: TGTGCCAGCAGCTTATACAGGGACGAGCAGTACTTC. Protein sequence: CASSLYRDEQYF.

V and J are TRBV19 and TRBJ2-7; D possibly corresponds to TRBD2 (6 bases). The CDR3 sequence is 19 residues long. Germline CDR1 and CDR2: LNHDA and SQIVND (reference sequence). The V end was cut by 3 bases, the J end by 4 bases, with 28 bases between. The CDR3 protein is CASSMVWGTDTSIPYEQYF. CDR3 nucleotide sequence: TGTGCCAGTAGTATGGTTTGGGGGACTGACACTAGTATCCCGTACGAGCAGTACTTC.

The J gene is TRBJ2-6, the V gene TRBV7-9; D assignment may be TRBD1 or TRBD2 (5 bases each). Germline CDR1 is SEHNR and CDR2 is FQNEAQ (reference sequence). Trimming took off 7 bases at V and 0 bases at J, with 19 bases between the two ends. This CDR3 contains 18 residues. CDR3 sequence (DNA): TGTGCCAGCACCAAACGGGGCGGAACCTTCTCTGGGGCCAACGTCCTGACTTTC. Protein product: CASTKRGGTFSGANVLTF.

The chain recombines TRBV14 with TRBJ2-6; D not resolved. CDR3 length equals 15 residues. Per germline, CDR1 SGHDN and CDR2 FVKESK. V was trimmed by 5 bases and J by 0 bases, leaving 8 bases between them. CDR3 residues: CASSSINSGANVLTF. In DNA, the CDR3 is TGTGCCAGCAGCTCCATAAACTCTGGGGCCAACGTCCTGACTTTC.

This clone was observed a few times. This chain joins TRBV19 and TRBJ1-4; 8 nucleotides line up with TRBD1. The CDR3 spans 14 residues. V was clipped by 4 bases and J by 2 bases; unmatched bases: 0. Germline CDR1 LNHDA, CDR2 SQIVND (reference sequence). Here the CDR3 DNA reads TGTGCCAGTAGTAGGACAGGGACTAATGAAAAACTGTTTTTT. It codes for CASSRTGTNEKLFF.

The chain is built from TRBV28 and TRBJ1-3; the D is unclear. The V end lost 3 bases, the J end lost 2 bases, and 11 bases lay between the germline ends. Germline V gene lookup returns CDR1 MDHEN and CDR2 SYDVKM. CDR3 length: 15 amino acids. Here the CDR3 DNA reads TGTGCCAGCAGTTTTGAGGGTCGGGCTGGAAACACCATATATTTT. Translation: CASSFEGRAGNTIYF.

CDR3 nucleotides: TGCGCCAGCAGCTTGGTCCCACCGGGACAGGGCTATATGAACACTGAAGCTTTCTTT. It yields the protein CASSLVPPGQGYMNTEAFF. This chain joins TRBV5-1 and TRBJ1-1; 9 bases map to TRBD1. CDR3 length: 19 residues. V shed 0 bases, J shed 0 bases, and the junction held 12 bases outside the gene matches. Germline CDR1 SGHRS, CDR2 YFSETQ.

The V and J genes are TRBV5-6 and TRBJ2-7; D unclear. The length of the CDR3 is 15 residues. Germline CDR1 reads SGHDT; CDR2 reads YYEEEE. Trimming shortened V by 2 bases and J by 2 bases, and 14 bases separated the two germline ends. The DNA of the CDR3 is TGTGCCAGCAGCTTAAGTCCGGGCCCAGCCTACGAGCAGTACTTC. It encodes CASSLSPGPAYEQYF.

The V call is TRBV7-2, the J call TRBJ2-5; the D gene is possibly TRBD1 (6 bases). Near its end, the DNA agrees better with TRBJ2-7, so the J call may be wrong. Germline assignment: CDR1 SGHTA and CDR2 FQGNSA. The CDR3 loop spans 15 amino acids. The CDR3 loop reads CASSLQPGQNYEQYF. CDR3 DNA: TGTGCCAGCAGCTTACAGCCCGGACAGAACTACGAGCAGTACTTC.

This chain connects TRBV29-1 to TRBJ2-1, with 11 bases identical to TRBD2. Germline-derived CDR1 and CDR2 are SQVTM and ANQGSEA. V shed 7 bases, J shed 0 bases, and the junction held 8 bases outside the gene matches. The CDR3 spans 16 residues. CDR3 amino acids: CSAHRLAGSSYNEQFF. Here the CDR3 DNA reads TGCAGCGCCCATAGACTAGCGGGGAGCTCCTACAATGAGCAGTTCTTC.

V is TRBV6-1 and J is TRBJ2-7; 9 bases agree with TRBD2. V was clipped by 5 bases and J by 3 bases; unmatched bases: 5. The CDR3 contains 14 residues. CDR1 MNHNS and CDR2 SASEGT come from the germline V gene. The CDR3 nucleotides are TGTGCCAGCAGTTATAGCGGGAGAGGCTACGAGCAGTACTTC. This translates into CASSYSGRGYEQYF.

Concerning this clone itself: An end of the junction does not agree with germline; a read error may underlie this. This chain connects TRBV4-2 to TRBJ2-1; D is unresolved. CDR3 length: 13 residues. In germline, CDR1 is LGHNA, CDR2 YNFKEQ. CDR3 DNA sequence: TGTGCCAGCAGCCAGCCCCCAGCTGGCGAGCGGTTCTTC. This encodes CASSQPPAGERFF.

Regarding this clone: The germline gene is not matched at one end of the junction; a read error may be the cause. The chain employs TRBV4-1 and TRBJ1-1, with D hard to call. Germline-derived CDR1 and CDR2 are MGHRA and YSYEKL. There are 15 residues in the CDR3. In nucleotides, the CDR3 is TGTGCCAGCAGCCAAGATTATGTGCGGGGAACTGAAGCTTTCTTT. Its protein product is CASSQDYVRGTEAFF.

The chain couples TRBV5-6 to TRBJ2-1; D gene ambiguous. The V and J ends lost 1 base and 4 bases respectively, with 9 bases between them. Germline V gene sequence: CDR1 SGHDT, CDR2 YYEEEE. This CDR3 has 14 amino acids. The CDR3 nucleotides read TGTGCCAGCAGCTTGTCGGGCCGTTACAATGAGCAGTTCTTC. Protein: CASSLSGRYNEQFF.

The rearrangement joins TRBV5-1 to TRBJ2-1, with D possibly matching TRBD2 (5 bases). V was cut by 0 bases and J by 0 bases, with 13 bases left in between. This CDR3 contains 17 residues. CDR1 and CDR2 (germline): SGHRS, YFSETQ. The CDR3 region has the DNA TGCGCCAGCAGCTTGGAGAGTGTGGGAGTCTCCTACAATGAGCAGTTCTTC. It translates to CASSLESVGVSYNEQFF.

V and J are TRBV6-7 and TRBJ1-4; 7 bases line up with TRBD1. TRBV6-7 is flagged as an ORF with uncertain function. The trim removed 6 bases at V and 10 bases at J, leaving 8 bases unmatched. The CDR3 totals 13 residues. The CDR3: CASRRQGWGKLFF. DNA for the CDR3: TGTGCCAGCAGACGACAGGGTTGGGGAAAACTGTTTTTT.

The genes are TRBV5-1 and TRBJ2-5, with TRBD2 matching 10 bases. V trimming: 4 bases; J trimming: 5 bases; junction bases outside the gene matches: 5. This CDR3 is 14 amino acids long. Germline V gene sequence: CDR1 SGHRS, CDR2 YFSETQ. CDR3 loop: CASSLTSGVETQYF. CDR3 DNA: TGCGCCAGCAGCCTAACTAGCGGGGTGGAGACCCAGTACTTC.

J is TRBJ1-2 and V is TRBV5-1; weak D call: TRBD1 (5 bases). V was trimmed by 3 bases and J by 4 bases, leaving 16 bases between them. The CDR3 contains 15 residues. Germline-derived CDR1 and CDR2 are SGHRS and YFSETQ. In DNA, the CDR3 is TGCGCCAGCAGCTCGGGCGACAGAACTTTCTATGGCTACACCTTC. It specifies CASSSGDRTFYGYTF.

The chain couples TRBV7-9 to TRBJ2-7, with 9 bases identical to TRBD1. The CDR3 spans 14 residues. V lost 4 bases and J lost 2; bases outside the gene matches: 3. CDR1 is SEHNR and CDR2 is FQNEAQ in the germline V gene (reference sequence). CDR3 loop: CASSSRQGAYEQYF. DNA of the CDR3: TGTGCCAGCAGCTCGAGACAGGGGGCCTACGAGCAGTACTTC.

The chain links TRBV4-3 to TRBJ2-1; D is possibly TRBD1 (6 bases). This CDR3 is built from 18 residues. Germline V lookup: CDR1 LGHNA, CDR2 YSLEER. V was pared by 2 bases and J by 4 bases, with 21 bases between. The CDR3 nucleotides read TGCGCCAGCAGCCAATCCCTCCTAGGGGGAGTAAAGTACAATGAGCAGTTCTTC. This sequence encodes CASSQSLLGGVKYNEQFF.